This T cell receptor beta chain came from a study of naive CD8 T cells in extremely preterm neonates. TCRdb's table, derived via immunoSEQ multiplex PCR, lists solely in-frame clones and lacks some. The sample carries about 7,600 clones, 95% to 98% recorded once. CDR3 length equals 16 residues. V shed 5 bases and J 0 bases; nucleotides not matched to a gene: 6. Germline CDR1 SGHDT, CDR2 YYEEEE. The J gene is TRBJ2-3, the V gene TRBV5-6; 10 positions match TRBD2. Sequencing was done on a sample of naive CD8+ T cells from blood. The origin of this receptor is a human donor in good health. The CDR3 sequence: CASRETSGQSTDTQYF. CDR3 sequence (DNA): TGTGCCAGCAGGGAGACTAGCGGGCAAAGCACAGATACGCAGTATTTT.